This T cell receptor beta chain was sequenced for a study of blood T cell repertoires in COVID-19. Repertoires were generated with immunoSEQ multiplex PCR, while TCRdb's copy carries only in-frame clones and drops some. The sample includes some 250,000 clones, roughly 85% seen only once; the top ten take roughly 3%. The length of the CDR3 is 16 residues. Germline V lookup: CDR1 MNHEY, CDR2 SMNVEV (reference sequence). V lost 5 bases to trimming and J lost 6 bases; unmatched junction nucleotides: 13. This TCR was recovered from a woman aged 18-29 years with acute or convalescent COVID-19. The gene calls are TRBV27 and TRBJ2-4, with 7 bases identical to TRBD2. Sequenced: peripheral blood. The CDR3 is CASSPRGGSPANIQYF. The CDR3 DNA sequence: TGTGCCAGCAGTCCGCGGGGCGGGAGTCCCGCAAACATTCAGTACTTC.